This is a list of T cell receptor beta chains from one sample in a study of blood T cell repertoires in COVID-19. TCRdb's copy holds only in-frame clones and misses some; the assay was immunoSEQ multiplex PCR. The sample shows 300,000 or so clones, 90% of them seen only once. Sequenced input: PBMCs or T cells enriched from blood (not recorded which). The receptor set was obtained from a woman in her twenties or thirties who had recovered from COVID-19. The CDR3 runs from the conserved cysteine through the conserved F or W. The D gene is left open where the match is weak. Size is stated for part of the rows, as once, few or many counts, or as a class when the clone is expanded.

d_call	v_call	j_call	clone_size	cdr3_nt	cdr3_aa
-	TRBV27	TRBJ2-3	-	TGTGCCAGCAGTCCTAATACAGATACGCAGTATTTT	CASSPNTDTQYF
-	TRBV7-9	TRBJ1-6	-	TGTGCCAGCAGCAGGAGTGGGGGAGGAAATTCACCCCTCCACTTT	CASSRSGGGNSPLHF
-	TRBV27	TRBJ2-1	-	TGTGCCAGCAGTTTCGGGTTCAGTGAGCAGTTCTTC	CASSFGFSEQFF
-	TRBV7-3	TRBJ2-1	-	TGTGCCAGCAGCTTAGGGGGCGACGTCTACAATGAGCAGTTCTTC	CASSLGGDVYNEQFF
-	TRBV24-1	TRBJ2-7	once	TGTGCCACCAGTGGGTCCGGACACTCCTACGAGCAGTACTTC	CATSGSGHSYEQYF
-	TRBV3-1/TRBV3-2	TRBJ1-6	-	TGTGCCAGCAGCCCCCCCCTCGGGACACGGACTAATTCACCCCTCCACTTT	CASSPPLGTRTNSPLHF
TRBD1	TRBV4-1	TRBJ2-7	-	TGCGCCAGCAGCCAAGAACAGGGGGACAAATCCTACGAGCAGTACTTC	CASSQEQGDKSYEQYF
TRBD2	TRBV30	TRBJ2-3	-	TGTGCCTGGACTAGCGGGAGGACAGATACGCAGTATTTT	CAWTSGRTDTQYF
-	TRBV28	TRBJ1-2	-	TGTGCCACCAAACACGCATCTAACTATGGCTACACCTTC	CATKHASNYGYTF
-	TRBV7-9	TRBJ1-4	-	TGTGCCAGCAGCTTCTCCTCTACCGCAACTAATGAAAAACTGTTTTTT	CASSFSSTATNEKLFF
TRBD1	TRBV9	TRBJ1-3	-	TGTGCCAGCAGCGTATCCGACAGGGGCTCTGGAAACACCATATATTTT	CASSVSDRGSGNTIYF
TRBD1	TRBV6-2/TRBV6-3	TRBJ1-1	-	TGTGCCAGCAGTTACCGCGGGACAGATGAAGCTTTCTTT	CASSYRGTDEAFF
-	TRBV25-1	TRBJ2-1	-	TGTGCCAGCAAACAGAGCTCCTACAATGAGCAGTTCTTC	CASKQSSYNEQFF
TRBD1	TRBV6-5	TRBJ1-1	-	TGTGCCAGCAGTAACCCGGGACAGGCCACTGAAGCTTTCTTT	CASSNPGQATEAFF
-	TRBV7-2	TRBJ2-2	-	TGTGCCAGCAGCGGAATAGCATCCGGGGAGCTGTTTTTT	CASSGIASGELFF
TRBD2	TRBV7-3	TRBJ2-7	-	TGTGCCAGCAGCCCGGGGACTAGCGGGGGCCACGAGCAGTACTTC	CASSPGTSGGHEQYF
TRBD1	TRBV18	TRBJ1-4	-	TGTGCCAGCTCACTGGACAGGGATGGTGAAAAACTGTTTTTT	CASSLDRDGEKLFF
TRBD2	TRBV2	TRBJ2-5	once	TGTGCCAGCAGCGTTAGCGGGTATCAAGAGACCCAGTACTTC	CASSVSGYQETQYF
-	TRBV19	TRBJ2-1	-	TGTGCCAGTAGTATAGGACAACCGATAGGTGAGCAGTTCTTC	CASSIGQPIGEQFF
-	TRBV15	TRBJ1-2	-	TGTGCCAGCCGGCCGTATACGGGAAGCGGCTACACCTTC	CASRPYTGSGYTF
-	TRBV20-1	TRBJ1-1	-	TGCAGTGCTAGGGCTTATGAAGCTTTCTTT	CSARAYEAFF
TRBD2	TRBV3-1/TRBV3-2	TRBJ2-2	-	TGTGCCAGCAGTAGCGGGAGACTCGGGGAGCTGTTTTTT	CASSSGRLGELFF
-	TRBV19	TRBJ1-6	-	TGTGCCAGTACCCAAACCAGGGGCTTGACTTCACCCCTCCACTTT	CASTQTRGLTSPLHF
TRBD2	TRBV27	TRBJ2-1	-	TGTGCCAGCAGTTTATTCTGGGAGGGGTTCATCAGATCCTACAATGAGCAGTTCTTC	CASSLFWEGFIRSYNEQFF
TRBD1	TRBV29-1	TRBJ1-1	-	TGCAGCGTTGCTAAGGCGGGACAGGGGGCTGAAGCTTTCTTT	CSVAKAGQGAEAFF
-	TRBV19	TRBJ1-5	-	TGTGCCAGTTCGCCAGGGCGCGATCAGCCCCAGCATTTT	CASSPGRDQPQHF
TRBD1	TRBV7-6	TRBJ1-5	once	TGTGCCAGCAGCCTAGGAACAGGGGGCTGGGGCAATCAGCCCCAGCATTTT	CASSLGTGGWGNQPQHF
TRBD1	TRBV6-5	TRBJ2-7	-	TGTGCCAGCAGCGGCCAGGGGACAGGGTCTTACGAGCAGTACTTC	CASSGQGTGSYEQYF
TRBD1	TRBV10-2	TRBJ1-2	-	TGCGCCAGCAGGATTGGTCAGGGGGCGAACTATGGCTACACCTTC	CASRIGQGANYGYTF
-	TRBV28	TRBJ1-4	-	TGTGCCAGCAGTTTACTAGCGGGAGGTGAAAAACTGTTTTTT	CASSLLAGGEKLFF
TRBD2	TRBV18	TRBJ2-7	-	TGTGCCAGCTCACCACCGGTGGGAAGCGGGAGGAAGAGGTACGAGCAGTACTTC	CASSPPVGSGRKRYEQYF
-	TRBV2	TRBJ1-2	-	TGTGCCAGCAGTGAGGAGGGACCCCTTAACTATGGCTACACCTTC	CASSEEGPLNYGYTF
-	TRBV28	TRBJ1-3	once	TGTGCCAGCAGTTTACCGGGTGCTGGAAACACCATATATTTT	CASSLPGAGNTIYF
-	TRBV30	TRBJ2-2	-	TGTGCCTGGAGTCTGGACTCCCTGGCCGGGGAGCTGTTTTTT	CAWSLDSLAGELFF
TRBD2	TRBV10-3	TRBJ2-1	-	TGTGCCATCAGTGATACTAGCGGGAGGGCCGGGGGAAATGAGCAGTTCTTC	CAISDTSGRAGGNEQFF
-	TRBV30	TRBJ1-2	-	TGTGCCTGGGTTGGGGGGGACTCTGGCTACACCTTC	CAWVGGDSGYTF
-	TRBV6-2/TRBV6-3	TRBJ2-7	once	TGTGCCAGCAGTTACCGGGGAACTGCCCACGAGCAGTACTTC	CASSYRGTAHEQYF
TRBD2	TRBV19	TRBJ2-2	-	TGTGCCACCACGGGACTAGCGGGTAACACCGGGGAGCTGTTTTTT	CATTGLAGNTGELFF
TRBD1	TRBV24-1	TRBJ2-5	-	TGTGCCACCAGTGATTTTCCGGGACAGGGGAAAGAGACCCAGTACTTC	CATSDFPGQGKETQYF
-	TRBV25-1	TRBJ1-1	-	TGTGCCAGCAGGACAGACTCGAACACTGAAGCTTTCTTT	CASRTDSNTEAFF
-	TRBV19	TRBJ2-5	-	TGTGCCAGTAGTATAAACGGCCAAGAGACCCAGTACTTC	CASSINGQETQYF
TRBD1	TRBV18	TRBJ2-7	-	TGTGCCAGCTCACCGCCGGGACAGATCTACGAGCAGTACTTC	CASSPPGQIYEQYF
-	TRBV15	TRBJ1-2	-	TGTGCCACCAGCAGGGATGCGGCTGGCTACACCTTC	CATSRDAAGYTF